This record looks at one T cell receptor (beta chain) sequence and its context. How the authors handled the data: Amplification from reference gene primers served as the basis for estimated nucleated cell counts. Measured with immunoSEQ multiplex PCR; TCRdb has only the in-frame clones, and not every one. For V, J and clone size, that table is used; D and trimming come from the DNA. Of roughly 160,000 clones in the sample, roughly 84% were seen once. Per germline, CDR1 MNHEY and CDR2 SVGAGI. The CDR3 has 12 amino acids. V lost 9 bases to trimming and J lost 14 bases; unmatched junction nucleotides: 14. These data originate in a study of blood T cell repertoires in COVID-19.

The source of this sequence is a middle-aged man with active or convalescent COVID-19. This chain uses TRBV6-5 with TRBJ2-3, with TRBD1 matching 7 bases. The sample taken for sequencing was peripheral blood. The chain's CDR3 is CASRMVRGPGYF. The DNA for the CDR3 is TGTGCCAGTCGAATGGTGAGGGGGCCGGGGTATTTT.